The 18 T cell receptor beta chains reported below all come from one sample, sequenced in a study of regulatory T cells in long-lasting Graves disease. Time point meaning: persistent/refractory GD, antithyroid drugs over 5 years with positive TRAb. Extracted RNA from PBMCs served as the source of the TCR library. CDR3 regions were amplified by Arm-PCR using iRepertoire HTBI primers to build TCR beta libraries. MiXCR was run by TCRdb on the multiplex PCR reads, yielding one entry per CDR3 protein. The sample lists 360,000 or so distinct CDR3 sequences, 20% to 25% occurring once. The sample was peripheral blood mononuclear cells (PBMCs), taken when the disease was refractory, from a patient treated with antithyroid drugs. The receptors shown here come from a woman aged 40 to 55 with Graves disease.

This clonotype was observed many times. V usage is TRBV28 and J usage is TRBJ2-7; the D is unclear. Germline CDR1 is MDHEN and CDR2 is SYDVKM. The ends were cut back, 5 bases at V and 7 bases at J, with 18 bases in the middle. The length of the CDR3 is 14 residues. The CDR3 loop reads CASSPRAPFEEQYF. CDR3 nucleotides: TGTGCCAGCAGTCCAAGAGCCCCGTTTGAAGAGCAGTACTTC.

The chain couples TRBV20-1 to TRBJ1-4; the D gene is possibly TRBD1 (6 bases). The CDR3 is made up of 15 amino acids. The germline V gene encodes CDR1 DFQATT and CDR2 SNEGSKA (reference sequence). V lost 3 bases and J 4 bases, leaving 15 bases between the germline ends. The CDR3 sequence: CSARPSDSLNEKLFF. The CDR3 DNA sequence: TGCAGTGCTAGGCCTTCGGACAGTCTTAATGAAAAACTGTTTTTT.

This clonotype was counted a few times. The chain links TRBV18 to TRBJ2-5; D is perhaps TRBD2 (5 bases). Deletions cut 6 bases from V and 5 bases from J, with 10 bases between. The germline V gene encodes CDR1 KGHSH and CDR2 LQKENI. This CDR3 is built from 12 residues. The CDR3 is CASSPGSETQYF. For the CDR3, the DNA is TGTGCCAGCTCGCCGGGGTCCGAGACCCAGTACTTC.

This clonotype was observed many times. The chain uses TRBV6-1 and TRBJ1-6; 7 bases fit TRBD1. With 7 bases clipped from V and 10 bases from J, the junction kept 10 bases outside the gene matches. CDR3 length: 14 amino acids. From germline, CDR1 is MNHNS and CDR2 SASEGT. As DNA, the CDR3 is TGTGCCAGCACTAAACAGGGGATGAGATCACCCCTCCACTTT. Its translation is CASTKQGMRSPLHF.

This clonotype has a handful of counts. The V and J genes are TRBV24-1 and TRBJ1-5; the D gene is possibly TRBD1 (6 bases). Trimming shortened V by 3 bases and J by 10 bases, and 21 bases separated the two germline ends. Germline lookup yields CDR1 KGHDR and CDR2 SFDVKD. This CDR3 region has 16 residues. The CDR3 region is CATSDTRGGGRHPQHF. CDR3 sequence (DNA): TGTGCCACCAGTGATACCCGCGGTGGGGGCCGTCACCCCCAGCATTTT.

This clonotype has a count of ten or more. The rearrangement joins TRBV9 to TRBJ1-2, with 8 bases identical to TRBD1. The germline CDR1 and CDR2 sequences are SGDLS and YYNGEE. This CDR3 has 15 amino acids. Trimming cost V 1 base and J 3 bases; bases outside gene matches: 5. CDR3 amino acids: CASSVNRDRYYGYTF. CDR3 nucleotides: TGTGCCAGCAGCGTAAACCGGGACAGGTACTATGGCTACACCTTC.

This clonotype has ten or more counts. The V and J genes are TRBV29-1 and TRBJ2-2, with D uncertain. Germline V gene data show CDR1 as SQVTM and CDR2 as ANQGSEA. The CDR3 is made up of 13 amino acids. Trimming removed 4 bases at V and 1 base at J, with 7 bases between. This CDR3 is CSVALLNTGELFF. The DNA of the CDR3 is TGCAGCGTTGCTCTGTTGAACACCGGGGAGCTGTTTTTT.

This clonotype has more than one count but fewer than ten. The genes are TRBV20-1 and TRBJ2-5; D is ambiguous. V gave up 7 bases and J gave up 4 bases, with 16 bases separating them. Germline CDR1 DFQATT, CDR2 SNEGSKA (reference sequence). This CDR3 has 13 amino acids. The CDR3 nucleotides read TGCAGTGTCAGTGGCCTAGTCGGAGAGACCCAGTACTTC. Translation gives CSVSGLVGETQYF.

The chain is built from TRBV30 and TRBJ2-2, with D hard to call. The germline V gene encodes CDR1 GTSNPN and CDR2 SVGIG (reference sequence). This CDR3 region has 12 residues. V shed 2 bases and J shed 6 bases, with 7 bases lying between them. The CDR3: CAWSWWSGELFF. CDR3 in DNA: TGTGCCTGGAGTTGGTGGTCCGGGGAGCTGTTTTTT.

This chain uses TRBV2 with TRBJ2-5; D tentatively fits TRBD1 or TRBD2 (5 bases each). This CDR3 contains 14 residues. The germline V gene has CDR1 SNHLY and CDR2 FYNNEI. V lost 3 bases to trimming and J lost 5 bases, with 13 bases between them. This CDR3 reads CASSELGVGETQYF. CDR3 sequence (DNA): TGTGCCAGCAGTGAGCTGGGGGTGGGGGAGACCCAGTACTTC.

This clonotype occurred many times. The chain carries TRBV27 and TRBJ2-7; D may be TRBD2 (7 bases). This CDR3 is built from 15 residues. Germline V gives CDR1 MNHEY, CDR2 SMNVEV (reference sequence). Trimming left V 7 bases short and J 5 bases short, with 21 bases between. The CDR3 protein is CASTPRGAVLNEQYF. For the CDR3, the DNA is TGTGCCAGCACCCCCCGGGGGGCAGTACTTAACGAGCAGTACTTC.

The CDR3 coding sequence is TGTGCCAGCAGCCTCAGGGCGGTGGGGACTGAAGCTTTCTTT. Translation: CASSLRAVGTEAFF. The chain links TRBV2 to TRBJ1-1; D perhaps matches TRBD1 (5 bases). V dropped 6 bases and J dropped 5 bases, with 16 bases sitting between them. Germline V gene sequence: CDR1 SNHLY, CDR2 FYNNEI. The CDR3 length is 14 residues.

The rearrangement uses TRBV24-1 and TRBJ1-2; D remains ambiguous. Germline V gives CDR1 KGHDR, CDR2 SFDVKD. This CDR3 is built from 11 residues. Trimming shortened V by 7 bases and J by 4 bases, and 6 bases separated the two germline ends. The CDR3 bases are TGTGCCACCAGCCGCGGCTATGGCTACACCTTC. This encodes CATSRGYGYTF.

This clonotype showed up many times. The chain has TRBV28 and TRBJ2-7; D is possibly TRBD1 (7 bases). Trimming cost V 2 bases and J 2 bases, with 19 bases left between them. The germline V gene encodes CDR1 MDHEN and CDR2 SYDVKM. The CDR3 runs 17 residues. DNA for the CDR3: TGTGCCAGCAGTTTACGGGGGACAGTGAGGATACCCTACGAGCAGTACTTC. Amino acids: CASSLRGTVRIPYEQYF.

V gene TRBV6-1 combines with J gene TRBJ1-6, with D possibly being TRBD1 (6 bases). The CDR3 is made up of 13 amino acids. V lost 5 bases and J 7 bases, leaving 9 bases between the germline ends. Germline V gives CDR1 MNHNS, CDR2 SASEGT. The CDR3 reads CASSLQGNSPLHF. The CDR3 DNA reads as TGTGCCAGCAGTCTTCAGGGGAATTCACCCCTCCACTTT.

The CDR3, as DNA: TGTGCCAGCAGCTTACTCTCTCGCTCCTACAATGAGCAGTTCTTC. Protein product: CASSLLSRSYNEQFF. The chain couples TRBV2 to TRBJ2-1; D uncertain. CDR3 length: 15 amino acids. The germline V gene encodes CDR1 SNHLY and CDR2 FYNNEI. Trimming took 6 bases from V and 0 from J, leaving 12 bases between them.

This chain links TRBV4-2 with TRBJ2-5, with 15 bases aligning to TRBD2. CDR3 length equals 17 residues. CDR1 LGHNA and CDR2 YNFKEQ come from the germline V gene. With V trimmed by 1 base and J by 4 bases, 4 bases remained unmatched. The DNA of the CDR3 is TGTGCCAGCAGCCAAGCTGGACTAGCGGGAGGGCCAGAGACCCAGTACTTC. This gives the protein CASSQAGLAGGPETQYF.

The chain combines TRBV24-1 with TRBJ2-1; D gene ambiguous. This CDR3 comprises 16 residues. Germline V gives CDR1 KGHDR, CDR2 SFDVKD. V was shortened by 5 bases and J by 0 bases, with 13 bases between the two germline ends. In DNA, the CDR3 is TGTGCCACCAGTGGCCCGGACCGCAGCTCCTACAATGAGCAGTTCTTC. Its protein product is CATSGPDRSSYNEQFF.